This TCR beta chain was recovered during a study of response to subunit inactivated influenza vaccine. This CDR3 is 15 amino acids long. Germline assignment: CDR1 DFQATT and CDR2 SNEGSKA (reference sequence). With V trimmed by 5 bases and J by 4 bases, 8 bases remained unmatched. TCRdb re-called the RT-PCR reads through MiXCR, storing one row per CDR3 protein. The sample yields 550,000 to 800,000 distinct CDR3 sequences, approximately 15% seen once. The sequence derives from a man aged 45-65 years who received an inactivated influenza vaccine. V is TRBV20-1 and J is TRBJ2-6, with TRBD2 identical over 7 bases. This specimen was PBMCs from blood, taken around two weeks before vaccination. CDR3 nucleotide sequence: TGCAGTGCTCATCCGGGGGGTACCGGGGCCAACGTCCTGACTTTC. It translates to CSAHPGGTGANVLTF.